The source of this T cell receptor (beta chain) is a study of blood T cells in healthy people across ages. Study-wide results and caveats: A roughly linear age-dependent decrease characterized TCR beta diversity per million T cells.

A second PCR, run for about 6 to 11 cycles, used a sample-barcoded 5' primer plus a J-beta primer mix. From the 5' RACE reads, TCRdb called clonotypes with MiXCR, one entry per CDR3 protein. The sample records about 1.6 million distinct CDR3 sequences, roughly a third being singletons. The CDR3 covers 14 residues. V lost 3 bases, J lost 7 bases, and 10 bases lay in between. Remarks on this clonotype: The antigen is not known.

V and J are TRBV12-3 or TRBV12-4 and TRBJ1-6; no reliable D call. This TCR was sampled from a woman under 40 in good health. Specimen: blood. The CDR3 sequence is CASSFFAENSPLHF. The CDR3 DNA reads as TGTGCCAGCAGTTTTTTCGCAGAAAATTCACCCCTCCACTTT.